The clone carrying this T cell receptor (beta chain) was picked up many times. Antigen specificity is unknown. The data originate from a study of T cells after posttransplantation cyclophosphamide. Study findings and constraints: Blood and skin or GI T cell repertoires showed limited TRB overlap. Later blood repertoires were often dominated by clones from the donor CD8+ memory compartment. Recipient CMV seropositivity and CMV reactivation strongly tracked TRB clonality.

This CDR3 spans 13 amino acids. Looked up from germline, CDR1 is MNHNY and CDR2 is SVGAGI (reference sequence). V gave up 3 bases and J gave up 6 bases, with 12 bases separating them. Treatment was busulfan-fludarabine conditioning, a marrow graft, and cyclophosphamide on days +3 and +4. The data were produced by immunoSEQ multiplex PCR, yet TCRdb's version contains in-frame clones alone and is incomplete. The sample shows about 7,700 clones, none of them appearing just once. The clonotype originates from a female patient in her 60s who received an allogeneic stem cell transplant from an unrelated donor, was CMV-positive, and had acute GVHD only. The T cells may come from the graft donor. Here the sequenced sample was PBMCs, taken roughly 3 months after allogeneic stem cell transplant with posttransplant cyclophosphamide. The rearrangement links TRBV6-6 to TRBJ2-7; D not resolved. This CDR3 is CASSYGISPEQYF. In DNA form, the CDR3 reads TGTGCCAGCAGTTATGGCATATCGCCCGAGCAGTACTTC.